This T cell receptor (beta chain) derives from a study of blood T cell repertoires in COVID-19. The table came from immunoSEQ multiplex PCR; TCRdb's copy has only in-frame clones and leaves some out. The sample lists about 38,000 clones; around nine tenths were seen once. This receptor was identified in a man in his 70s with active COVID-19. Sequencing used peripheral blood.

CDR3 region: CASSVEPDGHYTF. Written as DNA, the CDR3 is TGTGCCAGCAGCGTGGAACCGGACGGACACTACACCTTC. The V and J genes are TRBV9 and TRBJ1-2; TRBD1 is a possible D gene (5 bases). Per the germline V gene, CDR1 is SGDLS and CDR2 is YYNGEE. The CDR3 loop spans 13 amino acids. V lost 2 bases and J 10 bases, leaving 15 bases between the germline ends.